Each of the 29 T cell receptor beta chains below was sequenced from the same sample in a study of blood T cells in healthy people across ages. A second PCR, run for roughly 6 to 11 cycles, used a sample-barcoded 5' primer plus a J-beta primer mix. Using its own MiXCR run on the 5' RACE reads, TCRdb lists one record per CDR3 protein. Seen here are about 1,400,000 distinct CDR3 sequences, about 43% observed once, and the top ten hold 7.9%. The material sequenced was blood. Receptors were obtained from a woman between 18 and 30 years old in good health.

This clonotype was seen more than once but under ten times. CDR3 nucleotide sequence: TGTGCCAGCAGCCAACTGCCGGGACTAGCGGGAGGGAGCACAGATACGCAGTATTTT. Protein product: CASSQLPGLAGGSTDTQYF. The V call is TRBV4-2, the J call TRBJ2-3; TRBD2 matches 16 bases. Germline loops: CDR1 LGHNA, CDR2 YNFKEQ. The CDR3 runs 19 residues. V shed 2 bases, J shed 0 bases, and the junction held 5 bases outside the gene matches.

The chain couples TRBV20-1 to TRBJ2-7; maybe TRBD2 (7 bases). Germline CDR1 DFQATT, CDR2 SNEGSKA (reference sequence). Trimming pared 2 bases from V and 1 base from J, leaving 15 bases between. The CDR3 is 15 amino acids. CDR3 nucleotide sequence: TGCAGTGCTAGATGGGGGAGGGGGTTTTCCTACGAGCAGTACTTC. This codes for CSARWGRGFSYEQYF.

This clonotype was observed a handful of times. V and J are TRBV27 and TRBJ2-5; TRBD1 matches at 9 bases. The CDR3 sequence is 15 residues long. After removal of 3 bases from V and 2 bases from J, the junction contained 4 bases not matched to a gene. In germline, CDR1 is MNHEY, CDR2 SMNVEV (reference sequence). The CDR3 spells CASSLGQGTQETQYF. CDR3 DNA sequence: TGTGCCAGCAGTTTGGGACAGGGCACACAAGAGACCCAGTACTTC.

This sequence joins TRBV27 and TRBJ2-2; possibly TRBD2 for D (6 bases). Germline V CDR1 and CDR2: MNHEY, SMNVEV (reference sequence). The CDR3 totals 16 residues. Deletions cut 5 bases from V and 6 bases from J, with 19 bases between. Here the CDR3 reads CASSPGVHLSSGELFF. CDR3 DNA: TGTGCCAGCAGTCCGGGGGTCCACCTAAGTTCCGGGGAGCTGTTTTTT.

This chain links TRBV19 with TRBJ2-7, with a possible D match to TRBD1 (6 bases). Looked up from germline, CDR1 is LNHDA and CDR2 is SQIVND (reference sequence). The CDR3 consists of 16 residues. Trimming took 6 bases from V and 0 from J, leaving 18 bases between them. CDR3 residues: CASSRTAGESSYEQYF. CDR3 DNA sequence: TGTGCCAGTAGCAGAACCGCAGGGGAAAGCTCCTACGAGCAGTACTTC.

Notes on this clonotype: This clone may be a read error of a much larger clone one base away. The CDR3 sequence: CAISEKEYEQYF. CDR3 nucleotides: TGTGCCATCAGTGAGAAGGAGTACGAGCAGTACTTC. V and J are TRBV10-3 and TRBJ2-7; unclear D gene. The CDR3 extends over 12 amino acids. CDR1 and CDR2 from the germline V gene are ENHRY and SYGVKD. Trimming shortened V by 2 bases and J by 4 bases, and 6 bases separated the two germline ends.

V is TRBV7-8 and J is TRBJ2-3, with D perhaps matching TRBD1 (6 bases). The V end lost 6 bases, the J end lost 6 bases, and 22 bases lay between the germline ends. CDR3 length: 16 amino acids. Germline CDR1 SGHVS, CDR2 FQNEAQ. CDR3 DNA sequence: TGTGCCAGCAGAAATAGAGGGAGTCTAAGGGGGGATACGCAGTATTTT. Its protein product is CASRNRGSLRGDTQYF.

The CDR3 region is CASSLKASGGRGEQYF. The CDR3 nucleotides are TGTGCCAGCAGTTTAAAGGCTAGCGGGGGTCGGGGAGAGCAGTACTTC. The chain couples TRBV28 to TRBJ2-7; 10 positions agree with TRBD2. There are 16 residues in the CDR3. V gave up 2 bases and J gave up 7 bases; unmatched junction bases: 11. CDR1 and CDR2 (germline): MDHEN, SYDVKM.

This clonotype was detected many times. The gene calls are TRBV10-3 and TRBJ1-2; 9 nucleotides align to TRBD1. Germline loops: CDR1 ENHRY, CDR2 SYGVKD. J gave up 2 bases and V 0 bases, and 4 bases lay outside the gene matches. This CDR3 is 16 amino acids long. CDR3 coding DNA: TGTGCCATCAGTGAGTCCGGACAGGGGACAAACTATGGCTACACCTTC. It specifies CAISESGQGTNYGYTF.

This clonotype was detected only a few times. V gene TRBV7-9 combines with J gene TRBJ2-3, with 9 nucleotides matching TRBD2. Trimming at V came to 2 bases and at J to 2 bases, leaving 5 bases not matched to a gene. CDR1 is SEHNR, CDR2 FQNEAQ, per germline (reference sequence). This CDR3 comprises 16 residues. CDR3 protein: CASSLRPSGITDTQYF. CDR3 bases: TGTGCCAGCAGCTTACGGCCTAGCGGGATCACAGATACGCAGTATTTT.

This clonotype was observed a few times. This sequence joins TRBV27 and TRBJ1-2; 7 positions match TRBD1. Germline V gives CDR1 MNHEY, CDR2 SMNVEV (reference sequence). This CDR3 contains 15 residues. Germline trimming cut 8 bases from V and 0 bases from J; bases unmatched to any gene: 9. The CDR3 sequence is CASGQRGGSNYGYTF. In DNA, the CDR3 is TGTGCCAGCGGACAACGAGGGGGCTCTAACTATGGCTACACCTTC.

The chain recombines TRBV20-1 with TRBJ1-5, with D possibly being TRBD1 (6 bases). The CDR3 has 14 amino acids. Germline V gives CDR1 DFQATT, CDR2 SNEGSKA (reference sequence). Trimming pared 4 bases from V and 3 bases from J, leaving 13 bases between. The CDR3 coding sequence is TGCAGTGCTACAGGACAGTTAGTCAATCAGCCCCAGCATTTT. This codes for CSATGQLVNQPQHF.

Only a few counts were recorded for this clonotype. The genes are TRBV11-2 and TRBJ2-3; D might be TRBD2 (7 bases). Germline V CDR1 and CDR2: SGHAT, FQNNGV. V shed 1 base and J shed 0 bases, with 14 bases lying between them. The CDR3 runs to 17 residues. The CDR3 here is CASSLGAGAVSTDTQYF. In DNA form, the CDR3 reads TGTGCCAGCAGCTTAGGTGCGGGGGCGGTTAGCACAGATACGCAGTATTTT. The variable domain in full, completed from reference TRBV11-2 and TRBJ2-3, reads EAGVAQSPRYKIIEKRQSVAFWCNPISGHATLYWYQQILGQGPKLLIQFQNNGVVDDSQLPKDRFSAERLKGVDSTLKIQPAKLEDSAVYLCASSLGAGAVSTDTQYFGPGTRLTVL.

The CDR3 protein is CASRDPGELFF. The CDR3 region has the DNA TGTGCCAGCAGAGACCCCGGGGAGCTGTTTTTT. This chain links TRBV6-1 with TRBJ2-2; no clear D. V lost 6 bases and J 6 bases, leaving 5 bases between the germline ends. The CDR3 contains 11 residues. The germline CDR1 and CDR2 sequences are MNHNS and SASEGT.

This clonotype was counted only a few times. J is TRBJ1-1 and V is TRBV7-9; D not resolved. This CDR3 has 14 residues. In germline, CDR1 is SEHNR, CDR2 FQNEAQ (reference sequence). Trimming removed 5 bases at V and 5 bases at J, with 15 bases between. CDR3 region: CASSETVVGTEAFF. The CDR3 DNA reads TGTGCCAGCAGCGAGACCGTAGTCGGGACTGAAGCTTTCTTT.

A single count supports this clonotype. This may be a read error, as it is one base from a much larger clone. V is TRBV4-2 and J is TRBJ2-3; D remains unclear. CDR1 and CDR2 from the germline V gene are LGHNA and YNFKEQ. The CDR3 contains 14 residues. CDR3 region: CASGQDGPRDTQYF. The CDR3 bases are TGTGCCAGCGGCCAAGATGGTCCCCGAGATACGCAGTATTTT.

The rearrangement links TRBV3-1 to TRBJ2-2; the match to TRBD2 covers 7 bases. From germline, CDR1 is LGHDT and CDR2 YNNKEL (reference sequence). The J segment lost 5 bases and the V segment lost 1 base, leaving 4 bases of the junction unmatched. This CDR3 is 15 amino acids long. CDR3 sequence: CASSQGGGITGELFF. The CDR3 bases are TGTGCCAGCAGCCAAGGGGGGGGGATAACCGGGGAGCTGTTTTTT. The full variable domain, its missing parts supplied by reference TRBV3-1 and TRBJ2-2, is DTAVSQTPKYLVTQMGNDKSIKCEQNLGHDTMYWYKQDSKKFLKIMFSYNNKELIINETVPNRFSPKSPDKAHLNLHINSLELGDSAVYFCASSQGGGITGELFFGEGSRLTVL.

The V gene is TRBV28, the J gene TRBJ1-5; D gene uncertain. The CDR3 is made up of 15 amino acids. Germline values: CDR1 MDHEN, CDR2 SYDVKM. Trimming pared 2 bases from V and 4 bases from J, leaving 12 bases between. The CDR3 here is CASSLNAGPNQPQHF. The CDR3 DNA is TGTGCCAGCAGTTTAAATGCAGGCCCAAATCAGCCCCAGCATTTT.

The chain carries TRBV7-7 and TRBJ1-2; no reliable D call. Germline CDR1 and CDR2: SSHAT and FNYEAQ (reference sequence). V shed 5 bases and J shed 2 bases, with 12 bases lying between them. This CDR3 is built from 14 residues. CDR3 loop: CASSPQHPNYGYTF. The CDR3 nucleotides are TGTGCCAGCAGCCCACAGCACCCAAACTATGGCTACACCTTC.

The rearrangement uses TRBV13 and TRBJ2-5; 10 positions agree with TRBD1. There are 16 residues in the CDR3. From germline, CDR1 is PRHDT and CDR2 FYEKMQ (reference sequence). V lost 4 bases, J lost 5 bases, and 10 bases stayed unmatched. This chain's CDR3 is CASSSWTGGMGETQYF. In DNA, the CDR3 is TGTGCCAGCAGCTCCTGGACAGGGGGAATGGGGGAGACCCAGTACTTC.

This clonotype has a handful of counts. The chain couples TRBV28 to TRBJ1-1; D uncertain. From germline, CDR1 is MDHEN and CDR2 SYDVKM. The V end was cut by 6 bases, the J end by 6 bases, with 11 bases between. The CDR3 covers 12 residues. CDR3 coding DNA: TGTGCCAGCAGAAGGGCCGGGGCTGAAGCTTTCTTT. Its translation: CASRRAGAEAFF.

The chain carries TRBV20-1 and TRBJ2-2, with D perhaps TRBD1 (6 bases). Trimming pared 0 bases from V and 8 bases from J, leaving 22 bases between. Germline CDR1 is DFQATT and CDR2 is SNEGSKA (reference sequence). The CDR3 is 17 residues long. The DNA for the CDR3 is TGCAGTGCTAGAGATACCGGACCGAGGGGGTTGAGGGGGGAGCTGTTTTTT. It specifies CSARDTGPRGLRGELFF.

CDR3 sequence: CASSGTGYAEQYF. As DNA, the CDR3 is TGTGCCAGCAGTGGGACAGGGTACGCCGAGCAGTACTTC. The rearrangement uses TRBV2 and TRBJ2-7; 8 bases are a match to TRBD1. The V segment lost 4 bases and the J segment 6 bases; nucleotides outside the gene matches: 5. In germline, CDR1 is SNHLY, CDR2 FYNNEI. The CDR3 runs 13 residues.

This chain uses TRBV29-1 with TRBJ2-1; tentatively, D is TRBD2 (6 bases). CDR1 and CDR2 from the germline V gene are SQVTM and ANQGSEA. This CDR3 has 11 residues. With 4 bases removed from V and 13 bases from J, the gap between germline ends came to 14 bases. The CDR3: CSVGGEETQFF. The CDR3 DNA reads TGCAGCGTTGGGGGGGAAGAGACCCAGTTCTTC.

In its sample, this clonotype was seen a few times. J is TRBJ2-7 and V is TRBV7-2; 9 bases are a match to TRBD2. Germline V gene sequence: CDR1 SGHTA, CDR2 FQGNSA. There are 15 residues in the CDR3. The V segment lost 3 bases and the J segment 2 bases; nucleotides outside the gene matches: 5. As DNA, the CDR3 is TGTGCCAGCAGCTTGGTAGCGGGGGAAACCTACGAGCAGTACTTC. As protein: CASSLVAGETYEQYF.

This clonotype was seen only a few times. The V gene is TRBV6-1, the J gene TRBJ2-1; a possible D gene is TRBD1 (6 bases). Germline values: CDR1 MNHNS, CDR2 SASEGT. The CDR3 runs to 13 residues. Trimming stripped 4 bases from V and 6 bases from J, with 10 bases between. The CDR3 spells CASSGTVANEQFF. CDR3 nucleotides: TGTGCCAGCAGTGGGACAGTAGCCAATGAGCAGTTCTTC.

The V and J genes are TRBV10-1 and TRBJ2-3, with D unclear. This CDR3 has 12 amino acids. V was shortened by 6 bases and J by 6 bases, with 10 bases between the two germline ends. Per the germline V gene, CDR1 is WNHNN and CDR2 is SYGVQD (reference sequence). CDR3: CASSYSMDTQYF. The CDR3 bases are TGCGCCAGCAGCTACAGCATGGATACGCAGTATTTT.

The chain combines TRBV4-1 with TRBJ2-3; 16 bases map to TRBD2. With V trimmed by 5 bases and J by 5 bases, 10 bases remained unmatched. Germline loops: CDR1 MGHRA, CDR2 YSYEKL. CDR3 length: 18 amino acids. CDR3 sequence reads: CASSLGLAGGPGRDTQYF. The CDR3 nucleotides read TGCGCCAGCAGCTTGGGACTAGCGGGGGGGCCTGGTAGAGATACGCAGTATTTT.

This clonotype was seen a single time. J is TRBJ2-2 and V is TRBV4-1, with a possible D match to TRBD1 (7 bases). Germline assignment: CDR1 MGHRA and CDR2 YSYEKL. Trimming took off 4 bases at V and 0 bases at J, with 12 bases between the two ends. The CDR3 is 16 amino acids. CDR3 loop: CASSPQGGPNTGELFF. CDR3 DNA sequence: TGCGCCAGCAGCCCCCAGGGGGGACCGAACACCGGGGAGCTGTTTTTT.